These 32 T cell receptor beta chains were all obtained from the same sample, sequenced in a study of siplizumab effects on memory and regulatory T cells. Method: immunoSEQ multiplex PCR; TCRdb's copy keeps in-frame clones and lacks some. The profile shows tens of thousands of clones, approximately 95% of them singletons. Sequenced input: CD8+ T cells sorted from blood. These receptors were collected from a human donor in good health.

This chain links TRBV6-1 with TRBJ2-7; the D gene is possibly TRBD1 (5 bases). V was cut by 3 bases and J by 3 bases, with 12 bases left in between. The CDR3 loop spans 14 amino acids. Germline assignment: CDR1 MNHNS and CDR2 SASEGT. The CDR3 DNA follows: TGTGCCAGCAGTGAGTCGACAGCGTTCTACGAGCAGTACTTC. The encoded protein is CASSESTAFYEQYF.

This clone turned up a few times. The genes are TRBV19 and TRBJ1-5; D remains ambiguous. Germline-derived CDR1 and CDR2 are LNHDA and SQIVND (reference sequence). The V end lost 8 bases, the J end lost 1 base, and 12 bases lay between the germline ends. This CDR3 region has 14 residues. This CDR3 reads CASLEGWSNQPQHF. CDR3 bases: TGTGCCAGTTTGGAGGGATGGAGCAATCAGCCCCAGCATTTT. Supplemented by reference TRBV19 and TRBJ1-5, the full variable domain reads DGGITQSPKYLFRKEGQNVTLSCEQNLNHDAMYWYRQDPGQGLRLIYYSQIVNDFQKGDIAEGYSVSREKKESFPLTVTSAQKNPTAFYLCASLEGWSNQPQHFGDGTRLSIL.

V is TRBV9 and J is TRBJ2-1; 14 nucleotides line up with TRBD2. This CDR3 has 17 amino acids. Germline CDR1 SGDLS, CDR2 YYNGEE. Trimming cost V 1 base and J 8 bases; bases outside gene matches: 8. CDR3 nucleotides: TGTGCCAGCAGCGTATATTTGGGGACTAGCGGGAGCGATGAGCAGTTCTTC. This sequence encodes CASSVYLGTSGSDEQFF. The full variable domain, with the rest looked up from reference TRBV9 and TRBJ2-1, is DSGVTQTPKHLITATGQRVTLRCSPRSGDLSVYWYQQSLDQGLQFLIQYYNGEERAKGNILERFSAQQFPDLHSELNLSSLELGDSALYFCASSVYLGTSGSDEQFFGPGTRLTVL.

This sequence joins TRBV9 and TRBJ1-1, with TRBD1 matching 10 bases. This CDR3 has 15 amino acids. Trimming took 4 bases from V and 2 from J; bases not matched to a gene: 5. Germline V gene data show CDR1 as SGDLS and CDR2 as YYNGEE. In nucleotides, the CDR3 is TGTGCCAGCAGCCCCCAGACAGGGGGCAACACTGAAGCTTTCTTT. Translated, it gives CASSPQTGGNTEAFF.

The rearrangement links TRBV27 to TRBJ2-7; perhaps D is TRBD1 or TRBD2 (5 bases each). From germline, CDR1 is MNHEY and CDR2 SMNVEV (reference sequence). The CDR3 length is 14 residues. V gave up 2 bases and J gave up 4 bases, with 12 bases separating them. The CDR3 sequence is CASSLAPGAYEQYF. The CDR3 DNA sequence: TGTGCCAGCAGTTTAGCGCCCGGGGCTTACGAGCAGTACTTC.

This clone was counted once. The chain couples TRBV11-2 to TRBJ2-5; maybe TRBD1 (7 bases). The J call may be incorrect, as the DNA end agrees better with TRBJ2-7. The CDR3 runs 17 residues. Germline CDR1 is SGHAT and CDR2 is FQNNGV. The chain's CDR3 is CASSSSTGGGQPYEQYF. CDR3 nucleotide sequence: TGTGCCAGCAGCTCCTCCACTGGAGGGGGACAGCCCTACGAGCAGTACTTC.

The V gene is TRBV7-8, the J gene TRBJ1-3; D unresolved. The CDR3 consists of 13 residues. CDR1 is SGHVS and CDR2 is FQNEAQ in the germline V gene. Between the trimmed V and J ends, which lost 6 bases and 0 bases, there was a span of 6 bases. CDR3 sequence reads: CASSYSSGNTIYF. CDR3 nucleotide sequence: TGTGCCAGCAGTTACAGCTCTGGAAACACCATATATTTT.

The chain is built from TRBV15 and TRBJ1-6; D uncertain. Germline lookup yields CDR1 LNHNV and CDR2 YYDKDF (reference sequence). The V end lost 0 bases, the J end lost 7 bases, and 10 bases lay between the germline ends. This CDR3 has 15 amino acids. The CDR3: CATSRDWAPNSPLHF. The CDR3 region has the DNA TGTGCCACCAGCAGAGATTGGGCCCCGAATTCACCCCTCCACTTT.

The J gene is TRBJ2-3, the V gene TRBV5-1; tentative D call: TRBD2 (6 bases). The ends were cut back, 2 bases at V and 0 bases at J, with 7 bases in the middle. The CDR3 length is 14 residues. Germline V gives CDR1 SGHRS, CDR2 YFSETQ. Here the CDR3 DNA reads TGCGCCAGCAGCTTTCGGGAGAGCACAGATACGCAGTATTTT. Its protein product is CASSFRESTDTQYF.

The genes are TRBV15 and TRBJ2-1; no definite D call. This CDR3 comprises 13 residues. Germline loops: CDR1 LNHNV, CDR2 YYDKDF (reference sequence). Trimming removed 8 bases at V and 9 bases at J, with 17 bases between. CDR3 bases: TGTGCCACCGCGGAACGGTCCGAAGGTGAGCAGTTCTTC. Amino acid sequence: CATAERSEGEQFF.

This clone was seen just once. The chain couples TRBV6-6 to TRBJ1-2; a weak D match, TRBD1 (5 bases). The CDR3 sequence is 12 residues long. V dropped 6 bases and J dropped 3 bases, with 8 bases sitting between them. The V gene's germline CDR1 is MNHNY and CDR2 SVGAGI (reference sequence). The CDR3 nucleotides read TGTGCCAGCAGCGAAGGGGACTATGGCTACACCTTC. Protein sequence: CASSEGDYGYTF.

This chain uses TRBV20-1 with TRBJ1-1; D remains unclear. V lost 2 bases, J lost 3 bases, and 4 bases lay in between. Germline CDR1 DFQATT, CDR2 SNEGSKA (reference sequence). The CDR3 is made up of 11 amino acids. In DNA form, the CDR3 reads TGCAGTGCTAGAACGTACACTGAAGCTTTCTTT. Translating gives CSARTYTEAFF.

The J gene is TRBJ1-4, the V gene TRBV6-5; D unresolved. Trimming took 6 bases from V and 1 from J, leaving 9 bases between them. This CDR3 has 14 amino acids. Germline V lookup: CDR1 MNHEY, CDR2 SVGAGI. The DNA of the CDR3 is TGTGCCAGCAGCATAGGGCAAACTAATGAAAAACTGTTTTTT. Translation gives CASSIGQTNEKLFF.

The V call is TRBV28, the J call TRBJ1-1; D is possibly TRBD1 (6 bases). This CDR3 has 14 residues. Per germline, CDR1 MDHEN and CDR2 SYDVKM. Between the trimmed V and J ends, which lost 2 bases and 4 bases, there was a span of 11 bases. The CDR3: CASSLGRGLTEAFF. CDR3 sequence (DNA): TGTGCCAGCAGTTTAGGCAGGGGACTCACTGAAGCTTTCTTT.

The CDR3 sequence is CASSLGPREQFF. In DNA, the CDR3 is TGTGCCAGCAGCTTGGGCCCTAGGGAGCAGTTCTTC. This chain links TRBV7-9 with TRBJ2-1; D is undetermined. The CDR3 sequence is 12 residues long. V lost 3 bases, J lost 10 bases, and 10 bases lay in between. Germline CDR1 SEHNR, CDR2 FQNEAQ (reference sequence).

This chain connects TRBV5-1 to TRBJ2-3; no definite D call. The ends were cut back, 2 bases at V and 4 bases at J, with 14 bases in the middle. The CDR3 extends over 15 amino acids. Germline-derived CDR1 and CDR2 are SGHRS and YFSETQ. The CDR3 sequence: CASSFLGSVPDTQYF. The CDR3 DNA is TGCGCCAGCAGCTTTCTGGGTTCAGTTCCAGATACGCAGTATTTT.

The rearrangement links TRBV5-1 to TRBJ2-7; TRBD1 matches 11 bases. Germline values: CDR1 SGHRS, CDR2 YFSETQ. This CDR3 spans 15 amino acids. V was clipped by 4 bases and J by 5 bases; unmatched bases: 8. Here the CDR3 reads CASSGLGQGEDEQYF. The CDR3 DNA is TGCGCCAGCAGCGGGTTGGGACAGGGGGAGGACGAGCAGTACTTC.

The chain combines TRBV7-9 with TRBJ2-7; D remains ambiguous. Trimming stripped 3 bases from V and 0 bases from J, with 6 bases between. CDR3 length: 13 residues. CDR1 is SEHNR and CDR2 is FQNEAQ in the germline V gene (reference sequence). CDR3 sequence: CASSFISSYEQYF. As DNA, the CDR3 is TGTGCCAGCAGCTTTATTAGCTCCTACGAGCAGTACTTC.

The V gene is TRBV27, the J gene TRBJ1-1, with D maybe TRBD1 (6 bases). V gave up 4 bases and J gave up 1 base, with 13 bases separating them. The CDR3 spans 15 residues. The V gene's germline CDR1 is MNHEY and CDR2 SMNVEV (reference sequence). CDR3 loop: CASSSYGTRNTEAFF. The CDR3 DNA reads TGTGCCAGCAGTTCCTACGGGACACGGAACACTGAAGCTTTCTTT.

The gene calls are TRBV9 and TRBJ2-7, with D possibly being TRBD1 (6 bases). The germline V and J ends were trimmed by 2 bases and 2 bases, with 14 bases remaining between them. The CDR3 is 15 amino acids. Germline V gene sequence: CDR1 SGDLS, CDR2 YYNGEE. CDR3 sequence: CASSVGAGDTYEQYF. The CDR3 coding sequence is TGTGCCAGCAGCGTTGGGGCAGGGGACACCTACGAGCAGTACTTC.

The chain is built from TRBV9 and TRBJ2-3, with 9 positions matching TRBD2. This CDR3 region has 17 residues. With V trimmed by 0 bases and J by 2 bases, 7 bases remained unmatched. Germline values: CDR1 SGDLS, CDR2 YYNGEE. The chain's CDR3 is CASSVGGTSFSTDTQYF. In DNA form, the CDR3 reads TGTGCCAGCAGCGTAGGGGGGACTAGCTTTTCCACAGATACGCAGTATTTT.

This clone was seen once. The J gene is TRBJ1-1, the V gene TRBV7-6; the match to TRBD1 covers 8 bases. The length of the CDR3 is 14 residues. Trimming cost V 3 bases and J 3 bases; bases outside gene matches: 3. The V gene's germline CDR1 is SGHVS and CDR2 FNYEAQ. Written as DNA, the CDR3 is TGTGCCAGCAGCTTGTACAGGGGGGACACTGAAGCTTTCTTT. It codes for CASSLYRGDTEAFF.

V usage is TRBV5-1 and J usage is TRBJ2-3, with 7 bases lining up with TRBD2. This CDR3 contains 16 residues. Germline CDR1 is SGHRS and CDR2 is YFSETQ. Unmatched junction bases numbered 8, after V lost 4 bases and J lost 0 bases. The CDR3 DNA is TGCGCCAGCAGCCCCAGACTAGCCGAAAGCACAGATACGCAGTATTTT. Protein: CASSPRLAESTDTQYF.

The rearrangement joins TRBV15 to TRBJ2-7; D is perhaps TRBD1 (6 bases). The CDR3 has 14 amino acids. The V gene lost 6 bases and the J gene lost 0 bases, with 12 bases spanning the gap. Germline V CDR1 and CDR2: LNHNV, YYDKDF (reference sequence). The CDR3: CATSPDRSSYEQYF. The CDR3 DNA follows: TGTGCCACCAGTCCCGACAGGAGCTCCTACGAGCAGTACTTC.

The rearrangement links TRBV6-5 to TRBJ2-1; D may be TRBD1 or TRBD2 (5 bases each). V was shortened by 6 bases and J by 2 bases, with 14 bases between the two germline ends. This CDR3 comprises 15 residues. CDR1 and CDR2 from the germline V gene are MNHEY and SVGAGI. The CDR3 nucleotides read TGTGCCAGCAGCCCCGGGGCTGGAACCTACAATGAGCAGTTCTTC. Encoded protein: CASSPGAGTYNEQFF.

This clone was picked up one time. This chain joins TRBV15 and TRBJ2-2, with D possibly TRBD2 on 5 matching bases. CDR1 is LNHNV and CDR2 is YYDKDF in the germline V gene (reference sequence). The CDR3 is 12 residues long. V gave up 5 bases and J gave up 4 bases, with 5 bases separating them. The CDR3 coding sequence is TGTGCCACCAGCGGACTCACCGGGGAGCTGTTTTTT. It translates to CATSGLTGELFF.

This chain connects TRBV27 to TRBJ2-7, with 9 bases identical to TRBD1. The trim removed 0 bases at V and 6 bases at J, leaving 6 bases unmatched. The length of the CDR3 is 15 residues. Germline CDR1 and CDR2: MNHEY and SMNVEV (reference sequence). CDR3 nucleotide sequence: TGTGCCAGCAGTTTATCCGGGACAGGGAAGGGCGAGCAGTACTTC. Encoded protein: CASSLSGTGKGEQYF.

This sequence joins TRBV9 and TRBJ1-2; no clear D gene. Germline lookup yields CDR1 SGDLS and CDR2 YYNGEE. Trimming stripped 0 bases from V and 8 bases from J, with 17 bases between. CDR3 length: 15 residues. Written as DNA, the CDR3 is TGTGCCAGCAGCGTAGAGGGCGGACTCACGGGCGGCTACACCTTC. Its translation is CASSVEGGLTGGYTF.

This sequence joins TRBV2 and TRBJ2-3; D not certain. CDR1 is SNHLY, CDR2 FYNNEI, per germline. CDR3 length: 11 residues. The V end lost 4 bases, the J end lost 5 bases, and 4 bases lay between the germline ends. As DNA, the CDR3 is TGTGCCAGCAGTGTGATAGATACGCAGTATTTT. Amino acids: CASSVIDTQYF.

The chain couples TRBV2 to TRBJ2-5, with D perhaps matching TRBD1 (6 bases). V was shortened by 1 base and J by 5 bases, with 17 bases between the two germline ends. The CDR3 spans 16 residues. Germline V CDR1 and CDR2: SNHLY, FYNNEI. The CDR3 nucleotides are TGTGCCAGCAGTGAAGGACTGGGGGCGAGATATGAGACCCAGTACTTC. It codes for CASSEGLGARYETQYF.

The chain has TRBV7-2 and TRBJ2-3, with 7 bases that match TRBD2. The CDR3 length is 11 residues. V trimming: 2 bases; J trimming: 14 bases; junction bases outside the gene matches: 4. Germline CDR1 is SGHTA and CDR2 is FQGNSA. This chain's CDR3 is CASSLWGGSYF. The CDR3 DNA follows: TGTGCCAGCAGCTTATGGGGGGGGTCGTATTTT.

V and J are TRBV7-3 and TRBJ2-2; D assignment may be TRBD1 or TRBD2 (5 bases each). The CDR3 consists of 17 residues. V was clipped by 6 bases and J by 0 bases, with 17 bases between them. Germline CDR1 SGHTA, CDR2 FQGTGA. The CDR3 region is CASRPLGGVSNTGELFF. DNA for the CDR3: TGTGCCAGCAGGCCTCTTGGGGGAGTTTCGAACACCGGGGAGCTGTTTTTT.